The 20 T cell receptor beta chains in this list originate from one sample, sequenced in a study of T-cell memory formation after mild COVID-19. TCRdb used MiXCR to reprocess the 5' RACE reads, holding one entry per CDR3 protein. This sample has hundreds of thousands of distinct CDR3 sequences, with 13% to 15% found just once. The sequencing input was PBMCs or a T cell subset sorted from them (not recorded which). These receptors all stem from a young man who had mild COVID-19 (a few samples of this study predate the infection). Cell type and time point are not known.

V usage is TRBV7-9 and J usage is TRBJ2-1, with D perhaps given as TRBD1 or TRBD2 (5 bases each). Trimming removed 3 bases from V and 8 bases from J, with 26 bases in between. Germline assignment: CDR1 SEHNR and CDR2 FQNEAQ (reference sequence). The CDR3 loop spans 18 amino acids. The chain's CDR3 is CASSFSLTGTIGPDEQFF. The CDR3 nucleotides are TGTGCCAGCAGCTTTTCCCTTACCGGGACCATCGGACCAGATGAGCAGTTCTTC. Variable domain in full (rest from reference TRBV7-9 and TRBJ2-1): DTGVSQNPRHKITKRGQNVTFRCDPISEHNRLYWYRQTLGQGPEFLTYFQNEAQLEKSRLLSDRFSAERPKGSFSTLEIQRTEQGDSAMYLCASSFSLTGTIGPDEQFFGPGTRLTVL.

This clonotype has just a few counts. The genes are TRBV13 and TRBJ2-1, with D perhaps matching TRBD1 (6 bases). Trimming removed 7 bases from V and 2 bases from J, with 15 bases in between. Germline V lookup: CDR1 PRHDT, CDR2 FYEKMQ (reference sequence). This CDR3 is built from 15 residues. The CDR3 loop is CASTQGQGAYNEQFF. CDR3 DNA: TGTGCCAGCACCCAGGGGCAGGGAGCCTACAATGAGCAGTTCTTC.

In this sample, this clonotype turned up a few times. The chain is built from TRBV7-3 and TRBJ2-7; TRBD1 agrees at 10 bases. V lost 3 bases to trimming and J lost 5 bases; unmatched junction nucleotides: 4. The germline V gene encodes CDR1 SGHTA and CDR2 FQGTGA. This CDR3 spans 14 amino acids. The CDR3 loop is CASSFGQGVNEQYF. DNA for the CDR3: TGTGCCAGCAGCTTTGGACAGGGGGTAAACGAGCAGTACTTC.

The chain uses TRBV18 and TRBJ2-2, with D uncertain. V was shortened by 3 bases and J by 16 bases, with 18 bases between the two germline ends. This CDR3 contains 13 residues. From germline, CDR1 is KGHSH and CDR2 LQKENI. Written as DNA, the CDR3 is TGTGCCAGCTCACCGGTTGGCCAGTCCCCCAGGTTTTTT. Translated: CASSPVGQSPRFF. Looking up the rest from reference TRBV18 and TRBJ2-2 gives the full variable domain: NAGVMQNPRHLVRRRGQEARLRCSPMKGHSHVYWYRQLPEEGLKFMVYLQKENIIDESGMPKERFSAEFPKEGPSILRIQQVVRGDSAAYFCASSPVGQSPRFFGEGSRLTVL.

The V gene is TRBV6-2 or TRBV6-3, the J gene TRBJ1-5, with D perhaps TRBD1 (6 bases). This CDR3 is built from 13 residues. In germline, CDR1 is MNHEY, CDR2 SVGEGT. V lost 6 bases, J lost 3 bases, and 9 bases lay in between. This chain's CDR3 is CASRDRFNQPQHF. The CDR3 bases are TGTGCCAGCAGGGACAGATTCAATCAGCCCCAGCATTTT.

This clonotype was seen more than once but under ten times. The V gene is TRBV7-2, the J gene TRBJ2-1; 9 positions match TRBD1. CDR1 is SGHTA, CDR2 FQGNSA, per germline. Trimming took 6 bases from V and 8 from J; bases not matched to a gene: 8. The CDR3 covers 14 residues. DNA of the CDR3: TGTGCCAGCAGTCGGGACAGGGCGATGGATGAGCAGTTCTTC. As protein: CASSRDRAMDEQFF.

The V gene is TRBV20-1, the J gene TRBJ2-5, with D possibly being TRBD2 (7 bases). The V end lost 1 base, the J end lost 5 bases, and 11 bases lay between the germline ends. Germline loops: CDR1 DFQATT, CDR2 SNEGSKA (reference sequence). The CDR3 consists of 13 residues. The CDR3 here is CSARGGGAETQYF. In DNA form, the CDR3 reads TGCAGTGCTAGAGGTGGGGGGGCGGAGACCCAGTACTTC.

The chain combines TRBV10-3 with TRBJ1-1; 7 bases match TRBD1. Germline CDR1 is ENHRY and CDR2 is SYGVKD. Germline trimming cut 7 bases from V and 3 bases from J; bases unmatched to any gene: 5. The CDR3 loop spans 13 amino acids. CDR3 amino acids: CAITDREDTEAFF. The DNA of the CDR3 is TGTGCCATCACCGACAGGGAGGACACTGAAGCTTTCTTT.

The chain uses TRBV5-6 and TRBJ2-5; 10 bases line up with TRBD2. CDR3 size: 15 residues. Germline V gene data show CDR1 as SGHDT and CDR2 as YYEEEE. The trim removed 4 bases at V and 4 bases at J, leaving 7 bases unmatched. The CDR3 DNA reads TGTGCCAGCAGCGAAGGACTAGCGGCTCCAGAGACCCAGTACTTC. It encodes CASSEGLAAPETQYF.

CDR3 region: CASSPRPGVGAEGFRTDTQYF. The CDR3 nucleotides are TGTGCCAGCAGCCCCCGCCCTGGCGTAGGGGCAGAAGGGTTCCGCACAGATACGCAGTATTTT. The chain joins TRBV7-9 to TRBJ2-3, with D perhaps matching TRBD1 (5 bases). The CDR3 sequence is 21 residues long. CDR1 is SEHNR, CDR2 FQNEAQ, per germline (reference sequence). Trimming pared 5 bases from V and 1 base from J, leaving 31 bases between.

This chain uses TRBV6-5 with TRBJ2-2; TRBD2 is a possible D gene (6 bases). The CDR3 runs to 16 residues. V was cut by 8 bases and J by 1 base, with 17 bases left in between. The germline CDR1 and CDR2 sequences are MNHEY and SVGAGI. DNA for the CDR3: TGTGCCAGCCTTCCGGGTGGCGGGGTGAACACCGGGGAGCTGTTTTTT. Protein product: CASLPGGGVNTGELFF.

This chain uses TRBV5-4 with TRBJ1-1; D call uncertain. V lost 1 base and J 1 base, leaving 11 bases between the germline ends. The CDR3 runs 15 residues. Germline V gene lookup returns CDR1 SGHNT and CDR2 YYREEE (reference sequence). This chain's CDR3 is CASSLPRHTNTEAFF. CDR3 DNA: TGTGCCAGCAGCTTGCCGAGACATACGAACACTGAAGCTTTCTTT.

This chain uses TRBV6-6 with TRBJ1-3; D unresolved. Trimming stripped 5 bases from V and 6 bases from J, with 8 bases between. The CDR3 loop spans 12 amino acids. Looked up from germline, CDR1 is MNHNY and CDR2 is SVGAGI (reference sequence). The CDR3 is CASSQESNTIYF. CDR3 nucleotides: TGTGCCAGCAGTCAAGAATCAAACACCATATATTTT.

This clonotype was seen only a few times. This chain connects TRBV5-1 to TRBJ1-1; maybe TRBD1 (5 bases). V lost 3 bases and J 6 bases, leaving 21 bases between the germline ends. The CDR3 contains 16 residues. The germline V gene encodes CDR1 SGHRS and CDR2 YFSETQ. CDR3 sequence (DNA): TGCGCCAGCAGCTGGGCCGGTGGGGCAGAGTACTCTGAAGCTTTCTTT. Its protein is CASSWAGGAEYSEAFF.

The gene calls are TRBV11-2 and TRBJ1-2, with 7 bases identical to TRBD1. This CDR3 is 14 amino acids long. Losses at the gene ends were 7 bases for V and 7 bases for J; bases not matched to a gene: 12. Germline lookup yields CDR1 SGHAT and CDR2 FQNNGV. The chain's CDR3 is CASTSIDRVFGYTF. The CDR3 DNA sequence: TGTGCCAGCACCTCCATCGACAGGGTATTTGGCTACACCTTC.

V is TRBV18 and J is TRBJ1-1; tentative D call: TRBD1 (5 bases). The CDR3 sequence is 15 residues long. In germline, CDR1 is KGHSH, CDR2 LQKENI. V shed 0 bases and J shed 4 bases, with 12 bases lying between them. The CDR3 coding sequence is TGTGCCAGCTCACCACCGGAATCGAGGGGCACTGAAGCTTTCTTT. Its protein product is CASSPPESRGTEAFF.

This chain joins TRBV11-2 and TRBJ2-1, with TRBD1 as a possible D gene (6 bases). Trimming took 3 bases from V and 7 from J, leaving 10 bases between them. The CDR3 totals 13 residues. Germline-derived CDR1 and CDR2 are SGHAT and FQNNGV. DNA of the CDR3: TGTGCCAGCAGCTTCTCAGGGGTTAATGAGCAGTTCTTC. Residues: CASSFSGVNEQFF.

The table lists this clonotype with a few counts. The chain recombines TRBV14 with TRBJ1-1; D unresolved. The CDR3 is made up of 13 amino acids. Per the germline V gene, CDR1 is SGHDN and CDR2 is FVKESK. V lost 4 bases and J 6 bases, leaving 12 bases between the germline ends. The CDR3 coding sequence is TGTGCCAGCAGCCTAGGTTTGGACGCTGAAGCTTTCTTT. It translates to CASSLGLDAEAFF.

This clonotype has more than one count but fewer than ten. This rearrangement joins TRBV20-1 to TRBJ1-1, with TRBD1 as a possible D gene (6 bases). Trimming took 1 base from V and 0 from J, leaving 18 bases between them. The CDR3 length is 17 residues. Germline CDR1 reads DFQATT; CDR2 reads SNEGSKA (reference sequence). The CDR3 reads CSARGTADFPMNTEAFF. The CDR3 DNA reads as TGCAGTGCTAGAGGGACAGCCGACTTCCCTATGAACACTGAAGCTTTCTTT.

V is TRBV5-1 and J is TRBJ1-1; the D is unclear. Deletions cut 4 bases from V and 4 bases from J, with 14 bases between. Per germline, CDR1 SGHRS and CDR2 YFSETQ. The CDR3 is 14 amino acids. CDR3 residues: CASSPGSAVTEAFF. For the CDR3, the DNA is TGCGCCAGCAGCCCGGGGTCAGCGGTCACTGAAGCTTTCTTT. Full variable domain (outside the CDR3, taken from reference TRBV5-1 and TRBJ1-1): KAGVTQTPRYLIKTRGQQVTLSCSPISGHRSVSWYQQTPGQGLQFLFEYFSETQRNKGNFPGRFSGRQFSNSRSEMNVSTLELGDSALYLCASSPGSAVTEAFFGQGTRLTVV.